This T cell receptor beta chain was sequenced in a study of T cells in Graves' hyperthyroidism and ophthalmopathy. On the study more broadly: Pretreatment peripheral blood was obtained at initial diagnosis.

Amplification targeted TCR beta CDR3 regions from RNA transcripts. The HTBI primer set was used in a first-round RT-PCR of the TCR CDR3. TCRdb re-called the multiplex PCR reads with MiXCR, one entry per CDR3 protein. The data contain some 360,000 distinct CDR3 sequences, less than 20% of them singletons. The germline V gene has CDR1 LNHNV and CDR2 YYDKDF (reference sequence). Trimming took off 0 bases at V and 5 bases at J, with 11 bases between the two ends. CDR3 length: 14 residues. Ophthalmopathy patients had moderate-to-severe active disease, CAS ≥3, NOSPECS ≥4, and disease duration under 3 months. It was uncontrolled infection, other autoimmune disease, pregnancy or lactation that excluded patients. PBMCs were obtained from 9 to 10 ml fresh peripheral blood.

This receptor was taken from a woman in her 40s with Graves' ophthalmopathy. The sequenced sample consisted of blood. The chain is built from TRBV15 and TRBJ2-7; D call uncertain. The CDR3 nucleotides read TGTGCCACCAGCAGAGATGATAGGCTCCACGAGCAGTACTTC. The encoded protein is CATSRDDRLHEQYF.